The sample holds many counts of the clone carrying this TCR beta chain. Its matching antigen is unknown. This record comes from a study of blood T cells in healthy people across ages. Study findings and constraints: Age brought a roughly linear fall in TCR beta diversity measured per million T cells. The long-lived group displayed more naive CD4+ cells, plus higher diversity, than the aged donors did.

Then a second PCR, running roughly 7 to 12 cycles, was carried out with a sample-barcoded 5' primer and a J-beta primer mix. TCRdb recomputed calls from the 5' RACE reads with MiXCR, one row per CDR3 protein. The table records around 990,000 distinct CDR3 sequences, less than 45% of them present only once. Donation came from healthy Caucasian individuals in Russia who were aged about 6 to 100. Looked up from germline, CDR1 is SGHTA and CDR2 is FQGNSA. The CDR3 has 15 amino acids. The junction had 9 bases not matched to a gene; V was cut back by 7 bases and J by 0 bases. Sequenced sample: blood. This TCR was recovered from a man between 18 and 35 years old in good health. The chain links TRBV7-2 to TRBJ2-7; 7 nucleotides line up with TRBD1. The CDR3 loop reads CASTKDRYSSYEQYF. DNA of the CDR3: TGTGCCAGCACCAAGGACAGGTACAGCTCCTACGAGCAGTACTTC.